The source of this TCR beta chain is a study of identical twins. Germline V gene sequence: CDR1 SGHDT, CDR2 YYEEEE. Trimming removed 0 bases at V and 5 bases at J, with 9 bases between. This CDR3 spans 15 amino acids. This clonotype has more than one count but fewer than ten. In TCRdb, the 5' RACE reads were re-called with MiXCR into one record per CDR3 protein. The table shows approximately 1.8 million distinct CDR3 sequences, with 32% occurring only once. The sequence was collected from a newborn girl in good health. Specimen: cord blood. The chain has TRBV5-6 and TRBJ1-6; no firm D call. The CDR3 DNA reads TGTGCCAGCAGCTTGGGCCCGGGAAATAATTCACCCCTCCACTTT. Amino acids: CASSLGPGNNSPLHF. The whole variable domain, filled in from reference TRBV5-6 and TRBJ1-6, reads DAGVTQSPTHLIKTRGQQVTLRCSPKSGHDTVSWYQQALGQGPQFIFQYYEEEERQRGNFPDRFSGHQFPNYSSELNVNALLLGDSALYLCASSLGPGNNSPLHFGNGTRLTVT.